What follows is one TCR beta chain and its context. From germline, CDR1 is SGHRS and CDR2 YFSETQ. This CDR3 has 16 amino acids. Trimming took off 0 bases at V and 2 bases at J, with 14 bases between the two ends. Enrolment of Seattle patients took place during active infection, and they were followed longitudinally. The data were produced by immunoSEQ multiplex PCR, yet TCRdb's version contains in-frame clones alone and is incomplete. The sample lists a few hundred thousand clones; about 85% were seen once. This sample is part of a study of blood T cell repertoires in COVID-19. Whole-study context: Acute and convalescent COVID-19 samples came from the United States, Italy and Spain. In each case, the material was cDNA or gDNA derived from T cells, B-cell-depleted T cells, or PBMCs.

The sample was peripheral blood. The chain employs TRBV5-1 and TRBJ1-2, with D uncertain. This receptor was obtained from a human donor with COVID-19, enrolled during active disease. The donor label of this sample is uncertain. CDR3 residues: CASSLGAQNPNYGYTF. In DNA form, the CDR3 reads TGCGCCAGCAGCTTGGGGGCACAGAACCCCAACTATGGCTACACCTTC.